This note documents a single T cell receptor (beta chain) sequence. Antigen: not known. CDR1 and CDR2 (germline): SGHNT, YYREEE (reference sequence). Trimming cost V 2 bases and J 2 bases; bases outside gene matches: 4. There are 15 residues in the CDR3. This entry is derived from a study of cytomegalovirus exposure and HLA in healthy donors. Study results and limitations: Later, an analysis found that common viral pathogens appeared to be linked with several of the most significant clusters. Cytomegalovirus status was reportedly diagnosed by the classifier with high sensitivity and specificity. Based on reports, TCR beta sequences accurately predicted HLA-A and HLA-B alleles for most subjects. The study carried out a later analysis of TCR beta sequences. It associated approximately 16,000 of them with specific HLA alleles at a false discovery rate of 0.05.

The primer mix had 60 Vbeta and 13 Jbeta primers. Clones were read by immunoSEQ multiplex PCR, and TCRdb kept only the in-frame ones, dropping some. Among fewer than 250,000 clones listed, approximately 78% were seen once. This TCR derives from a woman in her 30s in good health and CMV-seropositive. This chain uses TRBV5-4 with TRBJ2-3; 8 positions match TRBD2. The sample was PBMCs. This CDR3 reads CASSLVGLVTDTQYF. The CDR3 DNA is TGTGCCAGCAGCTTAGTGGGACTAGTCACAGATACGCAGTATTTT. Looking up the rest from reference TRBV5-4 and TRBJ2-3 gives the full variable domain: ETGVTQSPTHLIKTRGQQVTLRCSSQSGHNTVSWYQQALGQGPQFIFQYYREEENGRGNFPPRFSGLQFPNYSSELNVNALELDDSALYLCASSLVGLVTDTQYFGPGTRLTVL.